This is a list of T cell receptor beta chains from one sample in a study of response to subunit inactivated influenza vaccine. TCRdb fed the RT-PCR reads into MiXCR, producing one record per CDR3 protein. The data hold a few hundred thousand distinct CDR3 sequences, with about 14% observed a single time. The sequencing here drew on PBMCs from blood, taken less than 13 days after vaccination. The receptors come from a man aged 50 or older who received an inactivated influenza vaccine. Both conserved end residues are part of each CDR3. The order of the fields is D gene, J gene, clone size, V gene, CDR3 DNA, CDR3 protein. D genes are given only for firm matches. The size entry is marked missing in some rows and otherwise reads once, few, many or a size class.

D gene: .
J gene: TRBJ2-5
clone size: few
V gene: TRBV11-2
CDR3 DNA: TGTGCCAGCAGCTTAGATCCCTTCGGAGAGACCCAGTACTTC
CDR3 protein: CASSLDPFGETQYF

D gene: .
J gene: TRBJ2-5
clone size: many
V gene: TRBV2
CDR3 DNA: TGTGCCAGCAGTGATAGACTGGGAGGCGGGGAGACCCAGTACTTC
CDR3 protein: CASSDRLGGGETQYF

D gene: .
J gene: TRBJ2-3
clone size: .
V gene: TRBV4-1
CDR3 DNA: TGCGCCAGCAGCCATCCGATGGATACGCAGTATTTT
CDR3 protein: CASSHPMDTQYF

D gene: .
J gene: TRBJ2-2
clone size: .
V gene: TRBV6-2/TRBV6-3
CDR3 DNA: TGTGCCAGCAGGCGACCGAACACCGGGGAGCTGTTTTTT
CDR3 protein: CASRRPNTGELFF

D gene: TRBD1
J gene: TRBJ2-2
clone size: few
V gene: TRBV5-5
CDR3 DNA: TGTGCCAGCAGCTTGTTGCAGGGGGCAACTCGGGAGCTGTTTTTT
CDR3 protein: CASSLLQGATRELFF

D gene: .
J gene: TRBJ2-7
clone size: many
V gene: TRBV7-9
CDR3 DNA: TGTGCCAGCAGCCCCGCAAATGACTACGAGCAGTACTTC
CDR3 protein: CASSPANDYEQYF

D gene: .
J gene: TRBJ2-5
clone size: .
V gene: TRBV6-2/TRBV6-3
CDR3 DNA: TGTGCCAGCAAGAAGAGGGAGAGGACAGCGGAGACCCAGTACTTC
CDR3 protein: CASKKRERTAETQYF

D gene: .
J gene: TRBJ1-1
clone size: few
V gene: TRBV20-1
CDR3 DNA: TGCAGTGCTCCCGAAGGACATTCGTTCACTGAAGCTTTCTTT
CDR3 protein: CSAPEGHSFTEAFF

D gene: TRBD2
J gene: TRBJ2-3
clone size: .
V gene: TRBV29-1
CDR3 DNA: TGCAGCGTTGATGGACTAGCGGGGGGTATCACAGATACGCAGTATTTT
CDR3 protein: CSVDGLAGGITDTQYF

D gene: .
J gene: TRBJ2-7
clone size: .
V gene: TRBV6-4
CDR3 DNA: TGTGCCAGCAGTGACCTCAGCTCCTACGAGCAGTACTTC
CDR3 protein: CASSDLSSYEQYF

D gene: TRBD1
J gene: TRBJ2-3
clone size: few
V gene: TRBV11-1
CDR3 DNA: TGTGCCAGCAGCCGGGGACAGCAGAGCACAGATACGCAGTATTTT
CDR3 protein: CASSRGQQSTDTQYF

D gene: .
J gene: TRBJ2-3
clone size: .
V gene: TRBV5-1
CDR3 DNA: TGCGCCAGCAGCTCCGACAGGCTTGGAGATACGCAGTATTTT
CDR3 protein: CASSSDRLGDTQYF

D gene: TRBD2
J gene: TRBJ2-1
clone size: .
V gene: TRBV16
CDR3 DNA: TGTGCCAGCAGCCAATCTTCTACTAGCGGGGGCAATGAGCAGTTCTTC
CDR3 protein: CASSQSSTSGGNEQFF

D gene: .
J gene: TRBJ2-1
clone size: .
V gene: TRBV5-6
CDR3 DNA: TGTGCCAGCAGCTGGACAAGCTCCTACAATGAGCAGTTCTTC
CDR3 protein: CASSWTSSYNEQFF

D gene: TRBD1
J gene: TRBJ2-6
clone size: .
V gene: TRBV11-1
CDR3 DNA: TGTGCCAGCAGCTTCCTGGGTAGGGGGCTATCTGGGGCCAACGTCCTGACTTTC
CDR3 protein: CASSFLGRGLSGANVLTF

D gene: .
J gene: TRBJ2-2
clone size: few
V gene: TRBV5-1
CDR3 DNA: TGCGCCAGCAGCTTGGCCATTGGCGAGGACACCGGGGAGCTGTTTTTT
CDR3 protein: CASSLAIGEDTGELFF